This note documents a single T cell receptor (beta chain) sequence. Its target is not known. The data were obtained in a study of shared clonotypes between healthy human individuals. Background on the study: The donor group consisted of two women and a few men, aged 18 to 49. Points from the study as a whole: Memory subsets had estimated richness that was generally smaller than that of naive subsets. Sequencing depth was predicted to influence how clonotypes are shared among donors.

Deep-level running was used for the assay. Repertoires were generated with immunoSEQ multiplex PCR, while TCRdb's copy carries only in-frame clones and drops some. Altogether about 1.5 million clones are present, roughly 95% being singletons, with the ten largest covering approximately 1.1%. Specimen: naive CD4+ T cells sorted from blood. This sample's subset: CD45RA+ positively selected. The TCR comes from a man aged 25 to 40 in good health.

CDR3 amino acids: CASSYSDSSYNEQFF. The CDR3 region has the DNA TGTGCCAGCAGTTACTCGGACAGCTCCTACAATGAGCAGTTCTTC. This chain uses TRBV6-5 with TRBJ2-1; D perhaps matches TRBD1 (6 bases). Trimming removed 0 bases from V and 0 bases from J, with 6 bases in between. From germline, CDR1 is MNHEY and CDR2 SVGAGI. The CDR3 covers 15 residues.